This T cell receptor (beta chain) is drawn from a study of T cell changes during pregnancy in multiple sclerosis. Germline CDR1 is SGHRS and CDR2 is YFSETQ. Trimming took off 1 base at V and 5 bases at J, with 11 bases between the two ends. This CDR3 has 14 amino acids. TCRdb keeps only in-frame clones here, not all; method: immunoSEQ multiplex PCR. The table records about 50,000 clones, nearly 95% of them present only once. This clonotype originated in a female donor with multiple sclerosis, enrolled in a pregnancy study. The J gene is TRBJ2-3, the V gene TRBV5-1; the D gene is possibly TRBD1 (6 bases). Material: CD4+ T cells from peripheral blood mononuclear cells, obtained in the second trimester of pregnancy. The chain's CDR3 is CASSLSQGIDTQYF. Here the CDR3 DNA reads TGCGCCAGCAGCTTGTCGCAGGGGATAGATACGCAGTATTTT.